This section outlines one TCR beta chain sequence together with its context. Its matching antigen is unknown. The CDR3 goes on 3 residues after the read ends, and that part is filled in from the germline J gene. The CDR3 runs 16 residues. V gave up 0 bases and J gave up 9 bases; unmatched junction bases: 11. Germline V gene lookup returns CDR1 MGHRA and CDR2 YSYEKL. The entry originates in a study of T cells in women clearing cervical HPV infection. Study results and limitations: Richness plus V gene abundances separated cases from controls with AUC less than 0.9.

TCRdb keeps only in-frame clones here, not all; method: immunoSEQ multiplex PCR. This sample contains 30,000 to 45,000 clones. The chain recombines TRBV4-1 with TRBJ2-4; 7 nucleotides align to TRBD2. Sequencing was performed on blood buffy coat. The sequence was obtained from a woman aged 18 to 75 with a cervical HPV16 infection that either progressed to CIN3+ or cleared (not recorded which). The CDR3 loop is CASSQEGWGGERIQYF. Incomplete CDR3 DNA: TGCGCCAGCAGCCAAGAGGGGTGGGGGGGTGAACGCATT.